The rows below give T cell receptor beta chains drawn from one sample of a study of shared clonotypes between healthy human individuals. TCRdb's copy holds only in-frame clones and misses some; the assay was immunoSEQ multiplex PCR. The sample lists under 1,100,000 clones, 75% to 85% occurring once. The sequencing input was memory CD4+ T cells from PBMCs. The receptor source for this set is a man aged 18 to 30 in good health. Some clones in this sample may be carry-over from other donors' samples. Both conserved end residues are part of each CDR3. D genes are given only for firm matches. Size values are once, few and many counts, or a class for expanded clones, and some rows have none.

clone_size: NA; j_call: TRBJ2-7; v_call: TRBV7-2; d_call: TRBD2; cdr3_nt: TGTGCCAGCAGCTCTAACGGGCTAGCGGGTAAATACGAGCAGTACTTC; cdr3_aa: CASSSNGLAGKYEQYF
clone_size: NA; j_call: TRBJ2-7; v_call: TRBV7-9; d_call: NA; cdr3_nt: TGTGCCAGCAGCTTAGGAACAGGATCCTACGAGCAGTACTTC; cdr3_aa: CASSLGTGSYEQYF
clone_size: NA; j_call: TRBJ2-7; v_call: TRBV28; d_call: TRBD1; cdr3_nt: TGTGCCAGCAGTTTACCAGGACAGGGTGGTTCCTACGAGCAGTACTTC; cdr3_aa: CASSLPGQGGSYEQYF
clone_size: many; j_call: TRBJ2-3; v_call: TRBV5-4; d_call: NA; cdr3_nt: TGTGCCAGCAGCTTGACGGGAAACAGAGATACGCAGTATTTT; cdr3_aa: CASSLTGNRDTQYF
clone_size: NA; j_call: TRBJ1-3; v_call: TRBV19; d_call: NA; cdr3_nt: TGTGCCAGTAGCCTCGAAGGGAGATTTGGAAACACCATATATTTT; cdr3_aa: CASSLEGRFGNTIYF
clone_size: NA; j_call: TRBJ2-3; v_call: TRBV11-2; d_call: TRBD1; cdr3_nt: TGTGCCAGCAGCCGCGGGGGACAGGGAGTAGATACGCAGTATTTT; cdr3_aa: CASSRGGQGVDTQYF
clone_size: NA; j_call: TRBJ1-2; v_call: TRBV28; d_call: TRBD1; cdr3_nt: TGTGCCAGCAGTTCAACAGGGGGCCTGAGTTATGGCTACACCTTC; cdr3_aa: CASSSTGGLSYGYTF
clone_size: NA; j_call: TRBJ2-1; v_call: TRBV2; d_call: NA; cdr3_nt: TGTGCCAGCAGATTGGAACAGCCCTACAATGAGCAGTTCTTC; cdr3_aa: CASRLEQPYNEQFF
clone_size: few; j_call: TRBJ1-2; v_call: TRBV5-1; d_call: NA; cdr3_nt: TGCGCCAGCAGCTTGGAATCAGGGAATGGCTACACCTTC; cdr3_aa: CASSLESGNGYTF
clone_size: once; j_call: TRBJ2-7; v_call: TRBV28; d_call: NA; cdr3_nt: TGTGCCAGCAGTTGGGCAGGGAGTAATATCGAGCAGTACTTC; cdr3_aa: CASSWAGSNIEQYF
clone_size: NA; j_call: TRBJ1-1; v_call: TRBV28; d_call: NA; cdr3_nt: TGTGCCAGCAGTTTGTACTGGGGCCGTGAAGCTTTCTTT; cdr3_aa: CASSLYWGREAFF
clone_size: once; j_call: TRBJ1-2; v_call: TRBV7-8; d_call: NA; cdr3_nt: TGTGCCAGCAGCTTAGCTGGCAGGCTTAACTATGGCTACACCTTC; cdr3_aa: CASSLAGRLNYGYTF
clone_size: NA; j_call: TRBJ2-3; v_call: TRBV7-2; d_call: TRBD1; cdr3_nt: TGTGCCAGCAGCCTCACCGGGACAGGGGGTGGTGGTACGCAGTATTTT; cdr3_aa: CASSLTGTGGGGTQYF
clone_size: NA; j_call: TRBJ1-4; v_call: TRBV10-3; d_call: TRBD1; cdr3_nt: TGTGCCATCAGTACGGGACAGGGGTTTCTCGAAAAACTGTTTTTT; cdr3_aa: CAISTGQGFLEKLFF
clone_size: NA; j_call: TRBJ2-3; v_call: TRBV6-4; d_call: TRBD2; cdr3_nt: TGTGCCAGCAGCGCCGGACTAGCGGGAGGCGCAGATACGCAGTATTTT; cdr3_aa: CASSAGLAGGADTQYF
clone_size: NA; j_call: TRBJ2-2; v_call: TRBV5-4; d_call: TRBD1; cdr3_nt: TGTGCCAGCAGCTCACAGGGGCTCAACACCGGGGAGCTGTTTTTT; cdr3_aa: CASSSQGLNTGELFF
clone_size: NA; j_call: TRBJ2-5; v_call: TRBV28; d_call: NA; cdr3_nt: TGTGCCAGCAGTCCCTGGCCAGTAAATACGGAGACCCAGTACTTC; cdr3_aa: CASSPWPVNTETQYF
clone_size: NA; j_call: TRBJ2-5; v_call: TRBV18; d_call: NA; cdr3_nt: TGTGCCTGCACACCCGATGTCGACGAGACCCAGTACTTC; cdr3_aa: CACTPDVDETQYF
clone_size: NA; j_call: TRBJ1-1; v_call: TRBV28; d_call: NA; cdr3_nt: TGTGCCAGCAGTTCCCCCCCCCTGAACACTGAAGCTTTCTTT; cdr3_aa: CASSSPPLNTEAFF
clone_size: NA; j_call: TRBJ2-7; v_call: TRBV11-2; d_call: NA; cdr3_nt: TGTGCCAGCAGCCTCAGGACCCCCGAGCAGTACTTC; cdr3_aa: CASSLRTPEQYF
clone_size: NA; j_call: TRBJ1-4; v_call: TRBV14; d_call: NA; cdr3_nt: TGTGCCAGCAGCCGTGACGGTCCGCGTAATGAAAAACTGTTTTTT; cdr3_aa: CASSRDGPRNEKLFF
clone_size: NA; j_call: TRBJ2-5; v_call: TRBV28; d_call: TRBD2; cdr3_nt: TGTGCCAGCAGTCCCTCACTAGCGGGAAGGAGGGAGACCCAGTACTTC; cdr3_aa: CASSPSLAGRRETQYF
clone_size: NA; j_call: TRBJ2-3; v_call: TRBV20-1; d_call: NA; cdr3_nt: TGCAGTGCTGGGAGCTGGGATACGCAGTATTTT; cdr3_aa: CSAGSWDTQYF
clone_size: NA; j_call: TRBJ2-3; v_call: TRBV11-3; d_call: TRBD2; cdr3_nt: TGTGCCAGCAGCTTCGGACTAGCGGGCCTAGATACGCAGTATTTT; cdr3_aa: CASSFGLAGLDTQYF
clone_size: NA; j_call: TRBJ1-5; v_call: TRBV15; d_call: TRBD1; cdr3_nt: TGTGCCACCAGCAGGCACGACAGGGGGAACAATCAGCCCCAGCATTTT; cdr3_aa: CATSRHDRGNNQPQHF
clone_size: NA; j_call: TRBJ1-2; v_call: TRBV30; d_call: NA; cdr3_nt: TGTGCCTGGAGTAATCCCCGGCGGGTCGGCTATGGCTACACCTTC; cdr3_aa: CAWSNPRRVGYGYTF
clone_size: many; j_call: TRBJ1-6; v_call: TRBV30; d_call: NA; cdr3_nt: TGTGCCTGGACAGGACAATATAATTCACCCCTCCACTTT; cdr3_aa: CAWTGQYNSPLHF
clone_size: NA; j_call: TRBJ1-2; v_call: TRBV5-4; d_call: TRBD1; cdr3_nt: TGTGCCAGCAGCTTGGCGGGACAGGGCCGCGGCTACACCTTC; cdr3_aa: CASSLAGQGRGYTF
clone_size: NA; j_call: TRBJ1-2; v_call: TRBV6-1; d_call: NA; cdr3_nt: TGTGCCAGCAGTGAATCTCGACTTTGGGGGGACTATGGCTACACCTTC; cdr3_aa: CASSESRLWGDYGYTF
clone_size: NA; j_call: TRBJ2-7; v_call: TRBV4-2; d_call: NA; cdr3_nt: TGTGCCAGCAGCCAAGGGACCAGGTCCTACGAGCAGTACTTC; cdr3_aa: CASSQGTRSYEQYF
clone_size: NA; j_call: TRBJ2-2; v_call: TRBV28; d_call: NA; cdr3_nt: TGTGCCAGCAGCCTTAGGAGGGGGGTCACCGGGGAGCTGTTTTTT; cdr3_aa: CASSLRRGVTGELFF
clone_size: NA; j_call: TRBJ2-3; v_call: TRBV5-4; d_call: NA; cdr3_nt: TGTGCCAGCAGCTTCCGGTCGTCGGTAAGAACTTTCGTGGATACGCAGTATTTT; cdr3_aa: CASSFRSSVRTFVDTQYF
clone_size: NA; j_call: TRBJ2-5; v_call: TRBV7-9; d_call: NA; cdr3_nt: TGTGCCAGCAGCTTAGGGGCTAGCTACCGGGAGACCCAGTACTTC; cdr3_aa: CASSLGASYRETQYF
clone_size: once; j_call: TRBJ2-7; v_call: TRBV28; d_call: TRBD1; cdr3_nt: TGTGCCGGGGGGAGGATGGACAGGGCCCACGAGCAGTACTTC; cdr3_aa: CAGGRMDRAHEQYF
clone_size: once; j_call: TRBJ2-2; v_call: TRBV4-2; d_call: TRBD2; cdr3_nt: TGTGCCAGCAGCCAGCCCTGGACTAGCGGCACCGGGGAGCTGTTTTTT; cdr3_aa: CASSQPWTSGTGELFF
clone_size: once; j_call: TRBJ1-2; v_call: TRBV19; d_call: NA; cdr3_nt: TGTGCCAGTAGTCGAACGTCGAGTTTTAACTATGGCTACACCTTC; cdr3_aa: CASSRTSSFNYGYTF
clone_size: NA; j_call: TRBJ2-5; v_call: TRBV7-3; d_call: NA; cdr3_nt: TGTGCCAGCAGCTTGAGTGGGCGGGAGACCCAGTACTTC; cdr3_aa: CASSLSGRETQYF
clone_size: NA; j_call: TRBJ2-6; v_call: TRBV27; d_call: TRBD1; cdr3_nt: TGTGCCAGCACTAAGACAGGGGGGACCTCTGGGGCCAACGTCCTGACTTTC; cdr3_aa: CASTKTGGTSGANVLTF
clone_size: once; j_call: TRBJ1-2; v_call: TRBV28; d_call: NA; cdr3_nt: TGTGCCAGCAGACAACCAGTAACAGGGCCCCTTCACTATGGCTACACCTTC; cdr3_aa: CASRQPVTGPLHYGYTF
clone_size: NA; j_call: TRBJ1-1; v_call: TRBV13; d_call: NA; cdr3_nt: TGTGCCAGCAGCTCGCCCCAAACGTTGGGGAACACTGAAGCTTTCTTT; cdr3_aa: CASSSPQTLGNTEAFF
clone_size: NA; j_call: TRBJ2-7; v_call: TRBV5-4; d_call: TRBD2; cdr3_nt: TGTGCCAGCAGCTTGTTGGCGGGAGGGCCCTACGAGCAGTACTTC; cdr3_aa: CASSLLAGGPYEQYF